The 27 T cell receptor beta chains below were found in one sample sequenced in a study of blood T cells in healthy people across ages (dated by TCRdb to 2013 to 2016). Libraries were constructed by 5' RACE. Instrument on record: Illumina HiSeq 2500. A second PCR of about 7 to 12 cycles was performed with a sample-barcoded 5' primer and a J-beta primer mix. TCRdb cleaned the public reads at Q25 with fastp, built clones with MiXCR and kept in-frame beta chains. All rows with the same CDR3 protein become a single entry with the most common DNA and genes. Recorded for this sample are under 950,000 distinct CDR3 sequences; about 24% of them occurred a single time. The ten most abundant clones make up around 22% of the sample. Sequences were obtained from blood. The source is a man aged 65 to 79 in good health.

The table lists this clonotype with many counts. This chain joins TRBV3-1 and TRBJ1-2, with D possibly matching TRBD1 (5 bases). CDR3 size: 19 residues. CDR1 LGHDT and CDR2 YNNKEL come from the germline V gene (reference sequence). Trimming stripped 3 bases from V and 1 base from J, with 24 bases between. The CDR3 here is CASSQYSPRVEIDNYGYTF. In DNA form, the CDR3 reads TGTGCCAGCAGCCAGTATAGTCCCAGGGTGGAGATCGATAACTATGGCTACACCTTC.

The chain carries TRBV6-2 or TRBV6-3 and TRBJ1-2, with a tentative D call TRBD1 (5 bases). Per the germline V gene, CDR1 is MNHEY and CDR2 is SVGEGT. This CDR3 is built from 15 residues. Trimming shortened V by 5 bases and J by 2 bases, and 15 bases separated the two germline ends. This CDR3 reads CASSGIGTANYGYTF. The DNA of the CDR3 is TGTGCCAGCAGTGGAATTGGGACCGCGAACTATGGCTACACCTTC.

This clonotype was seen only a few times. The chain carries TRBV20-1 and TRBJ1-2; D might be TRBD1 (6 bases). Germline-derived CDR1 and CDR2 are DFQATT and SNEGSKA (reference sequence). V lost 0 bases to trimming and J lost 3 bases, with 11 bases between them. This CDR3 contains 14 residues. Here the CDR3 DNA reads TGCAGTGCTAGAGATTCGGCAGGGGACTATGGCTACACCTTC. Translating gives CSARDSAGDYGYTF.

The chain's CDR3 is CATGMNTEAFF. The DNA of the CDR3 is TGTGCCACAGGGATGAACACTGAAGCTTTCTTT. The chain employs TRBV10-3 and TRBJ1-1; TRBD1 might be the D (5 bases). The V end lost 10 bases, the J end lost 0 bases, and 6 bases lay between the germline ends. This CDR3 spans 11 amino acids. In germline, CDR1 is ENHRY, CDR2 SYGVKD.

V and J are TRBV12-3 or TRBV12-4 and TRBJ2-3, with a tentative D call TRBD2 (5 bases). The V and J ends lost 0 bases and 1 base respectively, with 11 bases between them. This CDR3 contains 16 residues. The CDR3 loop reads CASSLAGAERTDTQYF. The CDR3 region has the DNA TGTGCCAGCAGTTTAGCTGGAGCGGAGCGCACAGATACGCAGTATTTT.

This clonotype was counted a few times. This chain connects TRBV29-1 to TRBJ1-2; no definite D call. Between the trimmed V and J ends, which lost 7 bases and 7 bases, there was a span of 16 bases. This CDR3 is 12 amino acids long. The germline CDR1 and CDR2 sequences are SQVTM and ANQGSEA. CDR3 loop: CSAPSIGPGYTF. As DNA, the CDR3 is TGCAGCGCACCCAGTATTGGGCCTGGCTACACCTTC.

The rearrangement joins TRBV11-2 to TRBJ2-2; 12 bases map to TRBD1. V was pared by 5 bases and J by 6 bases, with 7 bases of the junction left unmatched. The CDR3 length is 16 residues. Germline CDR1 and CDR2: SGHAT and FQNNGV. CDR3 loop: CASSGPGQGAAGELFF. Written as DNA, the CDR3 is TGTGCCAGCAGCGGCCCGGGACAGGGGGCGGCCGGGGAGCTGTTTTTT.

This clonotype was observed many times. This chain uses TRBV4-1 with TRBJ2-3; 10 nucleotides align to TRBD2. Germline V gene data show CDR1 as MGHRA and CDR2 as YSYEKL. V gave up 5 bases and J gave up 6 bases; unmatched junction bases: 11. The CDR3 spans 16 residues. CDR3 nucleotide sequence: TGCGCCAGCAGCAAAGGGTCTAGCGGGAGTCCGGATACGCAGTATTTT. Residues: CASSKGSSGSPDTQYF.

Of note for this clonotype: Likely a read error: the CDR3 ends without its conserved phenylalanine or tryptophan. As DNA, the CDR3 is TGTGCCAGCAGTCTTCTGGGGGTCCAGAACACTGAAGCTTTCCTT. This gives the protein CASSLLGVQNTEAFL. The rearrangement uses TRBV6-5 and TRBJ1-1, with a possible D match to TRBD1 (5 bases). V lost 5 bases and J lost 1, with 14 bases in between. The CDR3 has 15 residues. Germline CDR1 reads MNHEY; CDR2 reads SVGAGI.

The CDR3 DNA reads as TGCAGTGCGATGGGCAGGGGATCTGGGGCCAACGTCCTGACTTTC. Its translation is CSAMGRGSGANVLTF. This rearrangement joins TRBV20-1 to TRBJ2-6; perhaps TRBD1 as D (6 bases). CDR1 DFQATT and CDR2 SNEGSKA come from the germline V gene (reference sequence). The CDR3 has 15 residues. Trimming removed 6 bases from V and 1 base from J, with 13 bases in between.

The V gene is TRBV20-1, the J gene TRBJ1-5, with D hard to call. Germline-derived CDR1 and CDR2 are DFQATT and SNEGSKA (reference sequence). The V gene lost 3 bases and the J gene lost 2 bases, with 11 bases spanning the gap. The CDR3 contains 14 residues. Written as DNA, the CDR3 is TGCAGTGCTAGCGAGCCACCGGGCAATCAGCCCCAGCATTTT. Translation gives CSASEPPGNQPQHF.

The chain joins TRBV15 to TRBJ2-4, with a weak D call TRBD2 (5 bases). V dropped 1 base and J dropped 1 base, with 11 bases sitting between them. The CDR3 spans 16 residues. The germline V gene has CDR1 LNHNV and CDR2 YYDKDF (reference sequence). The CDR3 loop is CATSRAGSGAKNIQYF. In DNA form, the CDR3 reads TGTGCCACCAGCAGAGCGGGATCGGGGGCCAAAAACATTCAGTACTTC.

CDR3 coding DNA: TGTGCCATCAGCCATTCGACTAGCTTGGACACAGATACGCAGTATTTT. It translates to CAISHSTSLDTDTQYF. The rearrangement uses TRBV10-3 and TRBJ2-3; 7 bases agree with TRBD2. Germline assignment: CDR1 ENHRY and CDR2 SYGVKD. The V and J ends lost 6 bases and 2 bases, in that order; junction bases with no gene match: 11. The CDR3 has 16 residues.

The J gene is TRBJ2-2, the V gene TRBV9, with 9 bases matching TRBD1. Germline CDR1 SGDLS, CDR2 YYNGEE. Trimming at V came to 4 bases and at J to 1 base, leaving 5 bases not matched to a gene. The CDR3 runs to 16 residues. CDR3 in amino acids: CASSPQTGGNTGELFF. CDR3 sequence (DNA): TGTGCCAGCAGCCCGCAGACAGGGGGGAACACCGGGGAGCTGTTTTTT.

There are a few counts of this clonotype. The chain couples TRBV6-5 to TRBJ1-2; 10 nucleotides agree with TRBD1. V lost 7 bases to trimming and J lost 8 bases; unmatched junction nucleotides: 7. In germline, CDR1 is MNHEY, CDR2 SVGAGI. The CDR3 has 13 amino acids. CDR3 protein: CASTRQGAGGYTF. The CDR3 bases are TGTGCCAGCACTCGACAGGGGGCGGGAGGCTACACCTTC.

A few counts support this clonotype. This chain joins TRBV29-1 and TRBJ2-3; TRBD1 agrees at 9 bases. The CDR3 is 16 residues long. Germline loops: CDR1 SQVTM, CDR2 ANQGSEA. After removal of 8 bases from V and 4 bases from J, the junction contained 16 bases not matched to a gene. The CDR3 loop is CSSKHGTGFIPDTQYF. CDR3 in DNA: TGCAGCTCGAAACACGGGACAGGGTTTATCCCAGATACGCAGTATTTT.

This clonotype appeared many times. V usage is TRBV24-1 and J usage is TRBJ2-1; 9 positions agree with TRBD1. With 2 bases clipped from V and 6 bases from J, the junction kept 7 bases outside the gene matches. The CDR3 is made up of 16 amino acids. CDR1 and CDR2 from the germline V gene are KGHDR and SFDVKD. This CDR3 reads CATSDYRTGDSNEQFF. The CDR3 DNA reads TGTGCCACCAGTGATTACCGGACAGGGGACTCCAATGAGCAGTTCTTC.

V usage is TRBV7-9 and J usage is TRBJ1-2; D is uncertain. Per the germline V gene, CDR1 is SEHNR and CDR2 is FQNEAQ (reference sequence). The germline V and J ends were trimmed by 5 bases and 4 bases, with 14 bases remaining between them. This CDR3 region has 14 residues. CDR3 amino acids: CASSPATGAYGYTF. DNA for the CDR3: TGTGCCAGCAGCCCGGCGACGGGTGCCTATGGCTACACCTTC.

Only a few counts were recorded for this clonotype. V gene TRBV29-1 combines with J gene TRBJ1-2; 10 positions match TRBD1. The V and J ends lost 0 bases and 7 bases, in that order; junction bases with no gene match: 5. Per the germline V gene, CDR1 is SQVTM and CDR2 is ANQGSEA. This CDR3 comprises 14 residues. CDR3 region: CSVEDRTGGSGYTF. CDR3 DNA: TGCAGCGTTGAAGACCGGACAGGGGGTAGTGGCTACACCTTC.

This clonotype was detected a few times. The DNA of the CDR3 is TGTGCCAGCACCCAGTCCCAGGAAGCCTCGTATGGCTACACCTTC. Translation: CASTQSQEASYGYTF. The chain links TRBV11-2 to TRBJ1-2; no reliable D call. Germline V lookup: CDR1 SGHAT, CDR2 FQNNGV. CDR3 length: 15 amino acids. V shed 7 bases and J shed 5 bases, with 20 bases lying between them.

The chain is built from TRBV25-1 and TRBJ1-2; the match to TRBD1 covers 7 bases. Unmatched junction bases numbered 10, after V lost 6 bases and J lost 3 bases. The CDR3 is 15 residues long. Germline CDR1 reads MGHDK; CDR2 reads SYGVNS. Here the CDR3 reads CASRGYRGEDYGYTF. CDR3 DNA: TGTGCCAGCAGGGGCTACAGGGGAGAGGACTATGGCTACACCTTC.

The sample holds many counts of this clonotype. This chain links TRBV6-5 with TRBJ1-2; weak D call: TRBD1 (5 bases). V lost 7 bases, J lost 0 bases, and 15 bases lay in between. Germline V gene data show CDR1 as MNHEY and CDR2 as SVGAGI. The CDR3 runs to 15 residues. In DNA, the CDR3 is TGTGCCAGCACCTCGGGGGAAGGGGCTAACTATGGCTACACCTTC. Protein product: CASTSGEGANYGYTF.

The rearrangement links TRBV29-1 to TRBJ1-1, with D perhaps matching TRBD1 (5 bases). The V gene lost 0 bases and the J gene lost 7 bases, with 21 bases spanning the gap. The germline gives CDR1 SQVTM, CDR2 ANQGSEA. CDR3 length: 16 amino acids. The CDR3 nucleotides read TGCAGCGTTGAAGATGCATTTTACAAGGGGATGGTTGAAGCTTTCTTT. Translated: CSVEDAFYKGMVEAFF.

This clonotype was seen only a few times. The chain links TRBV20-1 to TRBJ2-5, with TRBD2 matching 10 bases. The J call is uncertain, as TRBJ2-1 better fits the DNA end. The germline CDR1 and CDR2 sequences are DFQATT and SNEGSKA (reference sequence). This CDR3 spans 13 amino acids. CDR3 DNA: TGCAGTGCTAGATTAGCGGGGGGATATGAGCAGTTCTTC. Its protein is CSARLAGGYEQFF.

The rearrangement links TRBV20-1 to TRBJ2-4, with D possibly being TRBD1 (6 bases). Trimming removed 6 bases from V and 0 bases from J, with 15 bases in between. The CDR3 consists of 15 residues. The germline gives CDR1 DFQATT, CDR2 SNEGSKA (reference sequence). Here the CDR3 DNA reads TGCAGTGCAAACAGACAGGCTCTAGCCAAAAACATTCAGTACTTC. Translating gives CSANRQALAKNIQYF.

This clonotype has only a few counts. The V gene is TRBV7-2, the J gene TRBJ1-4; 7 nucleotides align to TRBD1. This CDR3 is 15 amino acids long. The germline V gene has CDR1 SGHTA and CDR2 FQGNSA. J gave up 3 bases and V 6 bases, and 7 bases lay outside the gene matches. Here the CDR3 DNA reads TGTGCCAGCAGACCGACAGGGAATCCTAATGAAAAACTGTTTTTT. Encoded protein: CASRPTGNPNEKLFF.

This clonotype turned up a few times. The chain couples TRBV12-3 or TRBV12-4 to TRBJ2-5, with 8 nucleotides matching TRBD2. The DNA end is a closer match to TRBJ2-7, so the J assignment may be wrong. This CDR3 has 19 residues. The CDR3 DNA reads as TGTGCCAGCAGTCCTTACCGGGGGGGCATCGGTTCTCAGACCTACGAGCAGTACTTC. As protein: CASSPYRGGIGSQTYEQYF.